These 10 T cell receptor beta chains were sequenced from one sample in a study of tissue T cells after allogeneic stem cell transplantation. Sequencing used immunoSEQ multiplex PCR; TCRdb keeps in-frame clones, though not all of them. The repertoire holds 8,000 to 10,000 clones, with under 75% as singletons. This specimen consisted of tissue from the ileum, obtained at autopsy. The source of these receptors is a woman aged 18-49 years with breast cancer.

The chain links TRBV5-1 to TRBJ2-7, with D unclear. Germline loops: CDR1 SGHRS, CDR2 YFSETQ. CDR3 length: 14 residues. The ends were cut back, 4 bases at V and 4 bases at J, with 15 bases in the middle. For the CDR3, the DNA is TGCGCCAGCAGCCCACATACCAATAAATACGAGCAGTACTTC. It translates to CASSPHTNKYEQYF. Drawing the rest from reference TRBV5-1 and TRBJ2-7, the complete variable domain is KAGVTQTPRYLIKTRGQQVTLSCSPISGHRSVSWYQQTPGQGLQFLFEYFSETQRNKGNFPGRFSGRQFSNSRSEMNVSTLELGDSALYLCASSPHTNKYEQYFGPGTRLTVT.

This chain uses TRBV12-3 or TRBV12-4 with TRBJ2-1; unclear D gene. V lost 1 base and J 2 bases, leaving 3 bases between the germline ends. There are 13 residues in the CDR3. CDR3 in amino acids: CASSLGPYNEQFF. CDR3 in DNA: TGTGCCAGCAGTTTAGGACCCTACAATGAGCAGTTCTTC.

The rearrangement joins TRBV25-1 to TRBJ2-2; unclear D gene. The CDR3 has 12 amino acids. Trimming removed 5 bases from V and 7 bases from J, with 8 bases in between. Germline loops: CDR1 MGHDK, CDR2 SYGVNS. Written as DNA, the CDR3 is TGTGCCAGCAGTTTCAACGGCGGGGAGCTGTTTTTT. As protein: CASSFNGGELFF.

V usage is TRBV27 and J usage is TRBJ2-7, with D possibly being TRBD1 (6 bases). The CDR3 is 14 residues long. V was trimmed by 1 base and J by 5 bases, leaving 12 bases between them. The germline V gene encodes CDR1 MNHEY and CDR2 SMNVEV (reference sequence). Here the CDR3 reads CASSLWQGRNEQYF. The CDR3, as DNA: TGTGCCAGCAGTTTATGGCAGGGGCGCAACGAGCAGTACTTC.

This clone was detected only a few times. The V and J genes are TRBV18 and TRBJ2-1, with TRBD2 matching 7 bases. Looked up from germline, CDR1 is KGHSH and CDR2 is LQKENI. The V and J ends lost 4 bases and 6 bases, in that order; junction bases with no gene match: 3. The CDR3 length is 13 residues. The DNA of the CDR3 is TGTGCCAGCTCACAGGGCGGGGGCAATGAGCAGTTCTTC. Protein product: CASSQGGGNEQFF.

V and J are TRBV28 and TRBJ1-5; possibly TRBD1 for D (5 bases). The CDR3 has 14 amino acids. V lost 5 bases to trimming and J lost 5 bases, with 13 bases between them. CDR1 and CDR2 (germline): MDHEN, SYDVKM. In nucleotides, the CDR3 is TGTGCCAGCAGTCTTGGAGGGGCGTATCAGCCCCAGCATTTT. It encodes CASSLGGAYQPQHF.

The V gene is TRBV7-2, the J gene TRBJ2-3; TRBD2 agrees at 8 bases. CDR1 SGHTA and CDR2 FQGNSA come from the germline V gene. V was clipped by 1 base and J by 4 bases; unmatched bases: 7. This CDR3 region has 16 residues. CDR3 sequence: CASSLEGLLAADTQYF. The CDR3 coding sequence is TGTGCCAGCAGCTTAGAAGGCCTACTAGCGGCAGATACGCAGTATTTT.

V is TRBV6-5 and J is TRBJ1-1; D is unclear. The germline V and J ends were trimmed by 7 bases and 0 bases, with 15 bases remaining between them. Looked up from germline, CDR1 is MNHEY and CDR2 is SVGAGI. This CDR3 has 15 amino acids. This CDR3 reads CASTHRASLNTEAFF. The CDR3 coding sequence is TGTGCCAGCACTCATCGGGCCAGTCTGAACACTGAAGCTTTCTTT.

The CDR3 here is CASSPEGGGHQPQHF. The CDR3 DNA follows: TGCGCCAGCAGCCCGGAAGGGGGGGGCCATCAGCCCCAGCATTTT. The V call is TRBV5-1, the J call TRBJ1-5; D might be TRBD1 (6 bases). The V gene lost 4 bases and the J gene lost 5 bases, with 16 bases spanning the gap. CDR1 and CDR2 (germline): SGHRS, YFSETQ. CDR3 length: 15 residues.

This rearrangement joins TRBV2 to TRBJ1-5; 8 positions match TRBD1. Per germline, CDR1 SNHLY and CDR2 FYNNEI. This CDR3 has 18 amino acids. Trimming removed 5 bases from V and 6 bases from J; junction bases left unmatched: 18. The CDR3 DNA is TGTGCCAGCAGTACACCTTCGACAGGGGACAAGATGGGTCAGCCCCAGCATTTT. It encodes CASSTPSTGDKMGQPQHF.